This TCR beta chain comes out of a study of T cell repertoires in cytomegalovirus infection. Overall study results and limits: CMV-specific HLA-C-restricted TCR beta clonotypes dominated the ex vivo response.

TCRdb recomputed calls from the reads with MiXCR, one row per CDR3 protein. The sample records 700,000 to 950,000 distinct CDR3 sequences, 30% to 35% being singletons. As regards this clonotype: What it binds is not known.

Sequenced material: cultured CD8+ T cells from PBMCs, taken from culture after CMV antigen stimulation. This TCR was recovered from a human donor in good health (CMV status not recorded). Some clones in this sample may be carry-over from other donors' samples.

The CDR3 nucleotides read TGTGCCAGCAGCGAGATCCGGGACAGGCTCTATAATTCACCCCTCCACTTT. Translated: CASSEIRDRLYNSPLHF. J is TRBJ1-6 and V is TRBV7-8, with 8 bases fitting TRBD1. Unmatched junction bases numbered 9, after V lost 5 bases and J lost 3 bases. Germline-derived CDR1 and CDR2 are SGHVS and FQNEAQ. The CDR3 totals 17 residues.